This is a list of T cell receptor beta chains from one sample in a study of T cells in Graves' hyperthyroidism and ophthalmopathy. TCRdb recomputed calls from the multiplex PCR reads with MiXCR, one row per CDR3 protein. The sample holds over 700,000 distinct CDR3 sequences, roughly 32% seen once. What was sequenced was blood. The receptor set was obtained from a woman between 40 and 50 years old with Graves' hyperthyroidism. CDR3s include the opening cysteine and the closing phenylalanine or tryptophan. Each record gives: V gene, J gene, D gene, clone size, CDR3 protein, CDR3 DNA. D genes are given only for firm matches. Rows give clone size only sometimes, using once, few, many, or a class for an expanded clone.

TRBV7-9	TRBJ1-1	TRBD1	NA	CASLPRQGLATEALF	TGTGCCAGCCTTCCGAGACAGGGACTGGCGACTGAAGCTCTCTTT
TRBV12-3/TRBV12-4	TRBJ1-5	TRBD1	many	CASSPTGYDNQPQHF	TGTGCCAGCAGTCCGACAGGGTATGACAATCAGCCCCAGCATTTT
TRBV15	TRBJ1-2	NA	many	CATSEGTPGSYGYTF	TGTGCCACCAGCGAGGGGACACCGGGGAGCTATGGCTACACCTTC
TRBV10-3	TRBJ2-6	TRBD1	NA	CAISEARDSSSGANVLTF	TGTGCCATCAGTGAGGCCAGGGACAGCAGCTCTGGGGCCAACGTCCTGACTTTC
TRBV7-9	TRBJ2-5	NA	many	CASSPGLGETQYF	TGTGCCAGCAGCCCTGGACTTGGAGAGACCCAGTACTTC
TRBV7-8	TRBJ1-5	NA	NA	CASSLRDTLEAQHF	TGTGCCAGCAGCCTCAGGGACACCCTAGAAGCCCAGCATTTT
TRBV15	TRBJ1-2	NA	NA	CATPSIGTANYGYTF	TGTGCCACCCCATCGATCGGCACCGCTAACTATGGCTACACCTTC
TRBV4-3	TRBJ2-7	TRBD1	many	CASSQHGQGAYEQYF	TGCGCCAGCAGCCAACACGGACAGGGCGCCTACGAGCAGTACTTC
TRBV7-2	TRBJ1-1	NA	once	CASSSTGQMNTEAFF	TGTGCCAGCAGCTCCACGGGACAAATGAACACTGAAGCTTTCTTT
TRBV5-1	TRBJ1-1	TRBD1	few	CASSLSIAWDREAFF	TGCGCCAGCAGCTTGAGTATTGCGTGGGACAGAGAAGCTTTCTTT
TRBV7-6	TRBJ1-4	NA	many	CASSWGAGATNEKLFF	TGTGCCAGCAGCTGGGGGGCGGGGGCAACTAATGAAAAACTGTTTTTT
TRBV27	TRBJ1-2	TRBD1	NA	CASRDRTYGYTF	TGTGCCAGCCGGGACAGGACCTATGGCTACACCTTC